This T cell receptor beta chain was sequenced for a study of T cells after yellow fever vaccination. Turning to the study itself: Those fractions that held only low numbers of cells were prepared using the SMART-Seq v4 Ultra Low Input RNA kit.

This clonotype was recorded a few times. The antigen is undetermined. Each CDR3 protein is one row after TCRdb ran MiXCR on the 5' RACE reads. In the table there are 310,000 or so distinct CDR3 sequences, around 6.8% of which are singletons. This CDR3 comprises 15 residues. V shed 0 bases, J shed 7 bases, and the junction held 4 bases outside the gene matches. CDR1 and CDR2 (germline): KGHDR, SFDVKD. Study results and caveats: The appearance of a small share of clonotypes in both CD4 and CD8 compartments was observed.

This clonotype originated in a young man who received the YFV17D yellow fever vaccine. This sample comprised PBMCs, obtained roughly 46 days after the first yellow fever vaccination. V gene TRBV24-1 combines with J gene TRBJ2-2; 7 bases map to TRBD1. Written as DNA, the CDR3 is TGTGCCACCAGTGATTTGCGCAGGGGGATCGGGGAGCTGTTTTTT. It codes for CATSDLRRGIGELFF.